This T cell receptor (beta chain) comes out of a study of T cell clonality in common variable immunodeficiency. The study's findings and limits: Authors noted CVID clonality's cause needs subpopulation repertoire sequencing. Shared TCRbeta clones were fewer between CVID subjects than controls.

Both groups were predominantly of Caucasian heritage. This clone has at least ten counts. The antigen is unknown. The read terminates 3 residues ahead of where the CDR3 ends, so the germline J gene completes it. Sequencing was performed with immunoSEQ multiplex PCR; in TCRdb, only in-frame clones are kept and a portion is missing. The data show more than 35,000 clones, with none appearing a single time. The CDR3 sequence is 15 residues long. Between the trimmed V and J ends, which lost 5 bases and 5 bases, there was a span of 21 bases. Germline loops: CDR1 DFQATT, CDR2 SNEGSKA (reference sequence). The gene calls are TRBV20-1 and TRBJ1-1; D perhaps matches TRBD1 (5 bases). The sequence was obtained from a person aged 18-70 years in good health. The sequencing input was peripheral blood mononuclear cells. The CDR3 region is CSAPAAGQRGTEAFF. The covered CDR3 bases are TGCAGTGCTCCGGCGGCGGGGCAAAGAGGTACTGAA.